This record covers a single TCR beta chain. The target antigen is unknown. Arm-PCR of CDR3 regions and iRepertoire HTBI primers were used to build TCR beta libraries. One entry per CDR3 protein results from TCRdb running MiXCR on the multiplex PCR reads. The sample has some 350,000 distinct CDR3 sequences, roughly 15% seen once. This entry is derived from a study of regulatory T cells in long-lasting Graves disease. Notes on the study in general: Patients whose Graves' disease persisted exhibited lower TCR diversity than those newly diagnosed.

The CDR3 contains 16 residues. The V and J ends lost 6 bases and 7 bases, in that order; junction bases with no gene match: 8. Germline-derived CDR1 and CDR2 are MNHNS and SASEGT. Time point defined: newly diagnosed GD, antithyroid drugs for less than 3 months. Following extraction of RNA from PBMCs, that RNA was used to make the TCR library. The sample also formed part of further work on T cells in Graves' hyperthyroidism and ophthalmopathy.

The receptor comes from a young woman with Graves disease. The V gene is TRBV6-1, the J gene TRBJ2-2; 13 bases line up with TRBD2. The material was peripheral blood mononuclear cells (PBMCs), obtained at new diagnosis, from a patient treated with antithyroid drugs. The CDR3 coding sequence is TGTGCCAGCAGCCCGACTAGCGGGGGGCGGGTCGGGGAGCTGTTTTTT. Residues: CASSPTSGGRVGELFF.